This T cell receptor beta chain was recovered during a study of T cells after yellow fever vaccination. The study, taken as a whole, reports: Across the CD4 and CD8 compartments, a small share of clonotypes was present in both. Bulk-population clonotypes that are abundant could appear as contaminants in FACS-sorted repertoires.

This clonotype was counted ten times or more. The antigen is not known. Template switching by 5'RACE produced TCR cDNA, adding a universal primer site and UMIs. One entry per CDR3 protein, called by TCRdb with MiXCR from the 5' RACE reads. The profile shows some 110,000 distinct CDR3 sequences, around 8% of them singletons. V shed 0 bases and J 2 bases; nucleotides not matched to a gene: 7. Per the germline V gene, CDR1 is GTSNPN and CDR2 is SVGIG (reference sequence). The CDR3 contains 15 residues. The material sequenced was CD8+ T cells sorted from PBMCs, taken 45 days after the yellow fever booster vaccination. The V gene is TRBV30, the J gene TRBJ2-7, with 7 bases aligning to TRBD1. The receptor comes from a man aged 25-45 years who received the YFV17D yellow fever vaccine. The CDR3 loop is CAWSVLDRIPYEQYF. The CDR3 DNA is TGTGCCTGGAGTGTACTGGACAGGATACCCTACGAGCAGTACTTC.